The 7 T cell receptor beta chains below were found in one sample sequenced in a study of CD8+ T cells in alopecia areata. It was cDNA, reverse transcribed from extracted RNA, that served as the sequencing template. Sequencing used immunoSEQ multiplex PCR; TCRdb keeps in-frame clones, though not all of them. Counted here are about 150,000 clones, less than 65% occurring once; the ten biggest clones make up just under 20%. The sequences come from CD8+ T cells sorted from blood, collected at week 0. The receptors derive from a human donor with alopecia areata.

This clone came up a few times. Here the CDR3 DNA reads TGTGCCTGGATAGAGCGGGGGGGTTATGAGCAGTTCTTC. It codes for CAWIERGGYEQFF. The chain uses TRBV30 and TRBJ2-1; 10 positions match TRBD2. The CDR3 totals 13 residues. V was clipped by 4 bases and J by 8 bases; unmatched bases: 5. Per the germline V gene, CDR1 is GTSNPN and CDR2 is SVGIG (reference sequence).

The chain carries TRBV5-6 and TRBJ2-2, with 8 bases that match TRBD1. The CDR3 is made up of 14 amino acids. V shed 3 bases, J shed 7 bases, and the junction held 5 bases outside the gene matches. The germline gives CDR1 SGHDT, CDR2 YYEEEE. CDR3 region: CASSSGTGIGELFF. The CDR3 DNA is TGTGCCAGCAGCTCCGGGACAGGCATCGGGGAGCTGTTTTTT.

The CDR3 DNA reads TGTGCCTGGAGTACCGGGAACAATTCACCCCTCCACTTT. This encodes CAWSTGNNSPLHF. The rearrangement uses TRBV30 and TRBJ1-6; D is uncertain. The CDR3 extends over 13 amino acids. Germline loops: CDR1 GTSNPN, CDR2 SVGIG (reference sequence). The V end lost 2 bases, the J end lost 7 bases, and 9 bases lay between the germline ends.

J is TRBJ1-1 and V is TRBV10-3; TRBD1 might be the D (6 bases). This CDR3 contains 12 residues. CDR1 is ENHRY and CDR2 is SYGVKD in the germline V gene. Trimming left V 9 bases short and J 5 bases short, with 13 bases between. CDR3 bases: TGTGCCATAACAACAGGGAAAACTGAAGCTTTCTTT. Translated, it gives CAITTGKTEAFF.

The rearrangement uses TRBV30 and TRBJ2-2; D perhaps matches TRBD2 (6 bases). V was cut by 5 bases and J by 6 bases, with 10 bases left in between. CDR1 is GTSNPN and CDR2 is SVGIG in the germline V gene (reference sequence). This CDR3 has 12 residues. This CDR3 reads CAWLGDSGELFF. CDR3 DNA: TGTGCCTGGTTGGGGGACTCCGGGGAGCTGTTTTTT.

Here the CDR3 DNA reads TGTGCCACCTCTATCTCAGGGAGCGCTGAAGCTTTCTTT. Amino acids: CATSISGSAEAFF. The rearrangement links TRBV7-9 to TRBJ1-1, with D perhaps TRBD1 (5 bases). The CDR3 covers 13 residues. V was shortened by 10 bases and J by 6 bases, with 18 bases between the two germline ends. The germline V gene has CDR1 SEHNR and CDR2 FQNEAQ (reference sequence).

The CDR3 coding sequence is TGTGCCAGCAGTCCACAGGGATTTGAAGAGACCCAGTACTTC. Translated: CASSPQGFEETQYF. The gene calls are TRBV27 and TRBJ2-5; perhaps TRBD1 as D (6 bases). Germline CDR1 reads MNHEY; CDR2 reads SMNVEV (reference sequence). The CDR3 runs 14 residues. The germline V and J ends were trimmed by 5 bases and 3 bases, with 13 bases remaining between them.